These 15 T cell receptor beta chains share one sample of origin, sequenced in a study of response to subunit inactivated influenza vaccine. TCRdb independently ran MiXCR on the RT-PCR reads; one entry per CDR3 protein. The profile shows around 750,000 distinct CDR3 sequences, 21% of them singletons. The sample here was PBMCs from blood, taken 5 to 6 days after vaccination. All receptors derive from a man in his forties or fifties who received an inactivated influenza vaccine.

This clonotype showed up just a few times. The rearrangement uses TRBV20-1 and TRBJ1-1; 7 positions agree with TRBD1. CDR3 length equals 14 residues. Germline V lookup: CDR1 DFQATT, CDR2 SNEGSKA (reference sequence). The CDR3 nucleotides read TGCAGGAATCCGGCAGGGGGTATGAACACTGAAGCTTTCTTT. Its protein is CRNPAGGMNTEAFF.

At least ten counts were recorded for this clonotype. The rearrangement links TRBV29-1 to TRBJ2-5, with D perhaps matching TRBD1 (6 bases). V was clipped by 2 bases and J by 5 bases, with 18 bases between them. Germline values: CDR1 SQVTM, CDR2 ANQGSEA. The CDR3 spans 15 residues. CDR3 sequence (DNA): TGCAGCGTTGAACCCATACAGGGCTTCTGGGAGACCCAGTACTTC. It is translated as CSVEPIQGFWETQYF.

This clonotype has a count of ten or more. This chain connects TRBV5-1 to TRBJ2-5; possibly TRBD1 for D (9 bases). Germline CDR1 and CDR2: SGHRS and YFSETQ. The CDR3 is 16 amino acids. V gave up 3 bases and J gave up 1 base, with 16 bases separating them. CDR3 sequence reads: CASSSGGTGSQETQYF. The CDR3 coding sequence is TGCGCCAGCAGCTCGGGAGGGACAGGGAGCCAAGAGACCCAGTACTTC.

There are a few counts of this clonotype. The chain links TRBV7-6 to TRBJ2-1; no clear D. V was clipped by 2 bases and J by 0 bases, with 14 bases between them. Germline-derived CDR1 and CDR2 are SGHVS and FNYEAQ. This CDR3 is 17 amino acids long. The CDR3 DNA reads TGTGCCAGCAGCTTACTTTATATGAGGAGCTCCTACAATGAGCAGTTCTTC. It is translated as CASSLLYMRSSYNEQFF.

This clonotype was detected a few times. Germline and junction disagree at one end, which may indicate a read error. The chain carries TRBV12-3 or TRBV12-4 and TRBJ2-2; 10 bases fit TRBD2. The CDR3 spans 15 residues. The CDR3, as DNA: TGTGCCAGCAGATTAGCGGGGGGATTAACCGGGGAGCTGTTTTTT. This gives the protein CASRLAGGLTGELFF.

This clonotype came up a few times. The genes are TRBV12-3 or TRBV12-4 and TRBJ2-7; 12 nucleotides match TRBD2. V trimming: 6 bases; J trimming: 12 bases; junction bases outside the gene matches: 9. The CDR3 runs 13 residues. CDR3 residues: CASSLTSGSEGYF. CDR3 DNA sequence: TGTGCCAGCAGCCTGACTAGCGGGAGCGAGGGGTACTTC.

This clonotype was detected ten times or more. CDR3 sequence reads: CSARDEGTFF. The CDR3 DNA sequence: TGCAGTGCTAGAGACGAAGGGACGTTCTTC. The chain recombines TRBV20-1 with TRBJ2-1; D tentatively reads TRBD1 or TRBD2 (5 bases each). Per germline, CDR1 DFQATT and CDR2 SNEGSKA (reference sequence). The CDR3 loop spans 10 amino acids. Trimming removed 0 bases from V and 15 bases from J, with 9 bases in between.

About this clonotype itself: The junction shows a germline mismatch at one end, possibly a read error. The V call is TRBV20-1, the J call TRBJ1-2; D remains ambiguous. The CDR3 runs 12 residues. Per the germline V gene, CDR1 is DFQATT and CDR2 is SNEGSKA (reference sequence). The CDR3 DNA follows: TGCGGTGCTAGAGATCGTCCGGATGGCTACACCTTC. Its translation is CGARDRPDGYTF.

The chain employs TRBV9 and TRBJ2-3; 11 bases fit TRBD2. CDR3 length: 16 residues. The V gene end was trimmed by 4 bases and the J gene end by 2 bases; junction bases not matched to a gene: 6. Germline V gene lookup returns CDR1 SGDLS and CDR2 YYNGEE. CDR3 sequence: CASSRKTSGNTDTQYF. The CDR3 DNA sequence: TGTGCCAGCAGCAGAAAGACTAGCGGGAACACAGATACGCAGTATTTT.

Ten or more counts support this clonotype. V usage is TRBV5-1 and J usage is TRBJ2-3; 7 bases are shared with TRBD2. The trim removed 1 base at V and 1 base at J, leaving 0 bases unmatched. Germline-derived CDR1 and CDR2 are SGHRS and YFSETQ. CDR3 size: 14 residues. The CDR3: CASSLRGGTDTQYF. CDR3 DNA: TGCGCCAGCAGCTTGCGGGGGGGCACAGATACGCAGTATTTT.

This clonotype was seen a handful of times. The chain is built from TRBV11-2 and TRBJ2-1; D might be TRBD2 (6 bases). Per germline, CDR1 SGHAT and CDR2 FQNNGV. V lost 4 bases, J lost 3 bases, and 10 bases lay in between. The CDR3 is 14 amino acids. For the CDR3, the DNA is TGTGCCAGCAGCTCGCGACTAGTCTACAATGAGCAGTTCTTC. Encoded protein: CASSSRLVYNEQFF.

This clonotype turned up a few times. V gene TRBV7-2 combines with J gene TRBJ2-7; D remains ambiguous. The CDR3 sequence is 12 residues long. The V end was cut by 4 bases, the J end by 5 bases, with 9 bases between. Germline assignment: CDR1 SGHTA and CDR2 FQGNSA. The CDR3 spells CASSSGLHEQYF. In DNA form, the CDR3 reads TGTGCCAGCAGCTCAGGTCTCCACGAGCAGTACTTC.

Only a few counts were recorded for this clonotype. The chain joins TRBV7-2 to TRBJ1-6, with unresolved D. Germline CDR1 SGHTA, CDR2 FQGNSA. This CDR3 comprises 11 residues. The V end lost 4 bases, the J end lost 9 bases, and 4 bases lay between the germline ends. In DNA form, the CDR3 reads TGTGCCAGCAGCTCTAGTTCACCCCTCCACTTT. It encodes CASSSSSPLHF.

The chain has TRBV4-3 and TRBJ2-6; TRBD1 agrees at 7 bases. Germline assignment: CDR1 LGHNA and CDR2 YSLEER. V gave up 1 base and J gave up 0 bases; unmatched junction bases: 6. This CDR3 is built from 18 residues. CDR3 loop: CASSQGGTESSGANVLTF. The CDR3 coding sequence is TGCGCCAGCAGCCAAGGGGGGACAGAAAGCTCTGGGGCCAACGTCCTGACTTTC.

This chain joins TRBV2 and TRBJ2-5; TRBD1 might be the D (5 bases). This CDR3 region has 14 residues. The ends were cut back, 4 bases at V and 4 bases at J, with 13 bases in the middle. Germline assignment: CDR1 SNHLY and CDR2 FYNNEI. CDR3 nucleotides: TGTGCCAGCAGTGGCAATAGGGGTGGAGAGACCCAGTACTTC. Encoded protein: CASSGNRGGETQYF.